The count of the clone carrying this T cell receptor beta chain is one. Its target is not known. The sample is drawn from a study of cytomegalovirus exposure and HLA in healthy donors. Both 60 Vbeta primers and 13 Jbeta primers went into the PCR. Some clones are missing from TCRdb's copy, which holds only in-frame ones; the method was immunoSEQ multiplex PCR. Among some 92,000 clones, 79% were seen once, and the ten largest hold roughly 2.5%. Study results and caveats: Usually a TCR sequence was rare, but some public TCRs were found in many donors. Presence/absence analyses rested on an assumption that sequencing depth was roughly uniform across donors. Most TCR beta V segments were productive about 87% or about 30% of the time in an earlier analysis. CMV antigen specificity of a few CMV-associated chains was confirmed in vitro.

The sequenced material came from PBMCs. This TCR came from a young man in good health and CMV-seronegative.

CDR3 amino acids: CASSSHSGSDTQYF. In nucleotides, the CDR3 is TGTGCCAGCAGCTCCCATTCAGGGTCAGATACGCAGTATTTT. The J gene is TRBJ2-3, the V gene TRBV11-3, with D possibly being TRBD1 (5 bases). The ends were cut back, 4 bases at V and 4 bases at J, with 12 bases in the middle. Germline CDR1 is SGHNT and CDR2 is YENEEA. The CDR3 is 14 amino acids.